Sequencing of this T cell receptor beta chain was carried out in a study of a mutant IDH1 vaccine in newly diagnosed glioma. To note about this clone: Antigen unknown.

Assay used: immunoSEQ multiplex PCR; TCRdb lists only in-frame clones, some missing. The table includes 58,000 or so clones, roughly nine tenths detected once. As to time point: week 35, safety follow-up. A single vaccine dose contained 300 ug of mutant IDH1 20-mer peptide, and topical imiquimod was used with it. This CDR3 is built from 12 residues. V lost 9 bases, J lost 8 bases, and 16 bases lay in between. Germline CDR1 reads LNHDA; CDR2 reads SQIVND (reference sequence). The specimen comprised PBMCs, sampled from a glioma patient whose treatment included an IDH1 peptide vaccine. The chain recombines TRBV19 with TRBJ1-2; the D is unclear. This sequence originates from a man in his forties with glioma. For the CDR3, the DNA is TGTGCCAGCCGGTATGTTTCGGGAGGCTACACCTTC. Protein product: CASRYVSGGYTF. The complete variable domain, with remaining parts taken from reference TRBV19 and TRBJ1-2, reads DGGITQSPKYLFRKEGQNVTLSCEQNLNHDAMYWYRQDPGQGLRLIYYSQIVNDFQKGDIAEGYSVSREKKESFPLTVTSAQKNPTAFYLCASRYVSGGYTFGSGTRLTVV.